One and the same sample provided the 24 T cell receptor beta chains below, sequenced in a study of T cells in Graves' hyperthyroidism and ophthalmopathy. Amplified TCR beta CDR3 regions came from RNA transcripts. The TCR CDR3 was amplified in a first-round RT-PCR using the HTBI primer set. Each CDR3 protein is one row after TCRdb ran MiXCR on the multiplex PCR reads. The top ten clones hold 11% of a sample with some 400,000 distinct CDR3 sequences, approximately 15% of them seen once. The sequenced material came from blood. These receptors all stem from a woman between 55 and 75 years old with Graves' hyperthyroidism.

This clonotype showed up just a few times. This chain links TRBV2 with TRBJ2-1, with TRBD2 matching over 15 bases. The CDR3 extends over 18 amino acids. Germline CDR1 and CDR2: SNHLY and FYNNEI. The J segment lost 2 bases and the V segment lost 6 bases, leaving 8 bases of the junction unmatched. CDR3 residues: CASSPGLAGGFTYNEQFF. The CDR3 bases are TGTGCCAGCAGCCCCGGACTAGCGGGAGGGTTCACCTACAATGAGCAGTTCTTC. The whole variable domain, filled in from reference TRBV2 and TRBJ2-1, reads EPEVTQTPSHQVTQMGQEVILRCVPISNHLYFYWYRQILGQKVEFLVSFYNNEISEKSEIFDDQFSVERPDGSNFTLKIRSTKLEDSAMYFCASSPGLAGGFTYNEQFFGPGTRLTVL.

This clonotype was detected many times. V and J are TRBV12-5 and TRBJ1-1, with a possible D match to TRBD1 (5 bases). The CDR3 length is 12 residues. The germline CDR1 and CDR2 sequences are LGHNT and FRNRAP. V lost 7 bases and J 8 bases, leaving 14 bases between the germline ends. The CDR3 nucleotides are TGTGCTAGTGCCGGCGGGGGACCCGAAGCTTTCTTT. It encodes CASAGGGPEAFF.

This rearrangement joins TRBV29-1 to TRBJ1-2, with D perhaps matching TRBD1 (5 bases). CDR3 length: 14 amino acids. CDR1 is SQVTM and CDR2 is ANQGSEA in the germline V gene. Trimming stripped 6 bases from V and 1 base from J, with 15 bases between. CDR3: CSVRPGRNNYGYTF. The CDR3 bases are TGCAGCGTGAGACCGGGACGTAATAACTATGGCTACACCTTC.

This clonotype was recorded a few times. The chain has TRBV29-1 and TRBJ1-2; 9 nucleotides match TRBD1. Germline V gene lookup returns CDR1 SQVTM and CDR2 ANQGSEA. The CDR3 extends over 13 amino acids. J gave up 10 bases and V 2 bases, and 8 bases lay outside the gene matches. CDR3 amino acids: CSVEPGQGSDYTF. The CDR3 DNA reads as TGCAGCGTTGAACCGGGACAGGGTTCGGACTACACCTTC.

This clonotype came up a few times. This CDR3 reads CASSYTGTGDYEQYF. Here the CDR3 DNA reads TGTGCCAGCAGCTACACCGGGACAGGGGACTACGAGCAGTACTTC. The chain carries TRBV3-1 and TRBJ2-7; 10 bases match TRBD1. The CDR3 length is 15 residues. The V and J ends lost 5 bases and 3 bases, in that order; junction bases with no gene match: 7. Germline lookup yields CDR1 LGHDT and CDR2 YNNKEL (reference sequence).

This clonotype was picked up a small number of times. The chain couples TRBV2 to TRBJ1-5; 7 bases agree with TRBD1. The CDR3 covers 14 residues. Looked up from germline, CDR1 is SNHLY and CDR2 is FYNNEI. V lost 6 bases and J lost 7; bases outside the gene matches: 9. The CDR3 reads CASRGQDLKQPQHF. The CDR3 DNA reads TGTGCCAGCAGAGGACAGGATTTAAAACAGCCCCAGCATTTT.

This clonotype was seen only a few times. V and J are TRBV28 and TRBJ2-7; D unclear. The CDR3 covers 13 residues. Germline CDR1 is MDHEN and CDR2 is SYDVKM. The V gene lost 6 bases and the J gene lost 6 bases, with 15 bases spanning the gap. CDR3 protein: CASSSLQLGEQYF. Here the CDR3 DNA reads TGTGCCAGCAGCAGCCTTCAACTGGGCGAGCAGTACTTC.

This clonotype showed up many times. This rearrangement joins TRBV2 to TRBJ2-2, with TRBD1 matching 7 bases. Germline V gene data show CDR1 as SNHLY and CDR2 as FYNNEI. This CDR3 is 13 amino acids long. Trimming cost V 6 bases and J 8 bases; bases outside gene matches: 6. CDR3 protein: CASSPRGQGELFF. In nucleotides, the CDR3 is TGTGCCAGCAGCCCAAGGGGGCAGGGGGAGCTGTTTTTT.

This clonotype was observed a handful of times. The chain joins TRBV6-2 or TRBV6-3 to TRBJ2-1, with TRBD2 matching 10 bases. The CDR3 is 15 amino acids. After removal of 2 bases from V and 5 bases from J, the junction contained 3 bases not matched to a gene. Looked up from germline, CDR1 is MNHEY and CDR2 is SVGEGT. The CDR3 region is CASSYLGLADNEQFF. CDR3 nucleotide sequence: TGTGCCAGCAGTTACCTCGGACTAGCGGACAATGAGCAGTTCTTC.

This clonotype occurred many times. The chain joins TRBV27 to TRBJ1-4; TRBD1 might be the D (5 bases). V lost 5 bases and J lost 10, with 14 bases in between. The CDR3 has 13 amino acids. Per germline, CDR1 MNHEY and CDR2 SMNVEV (reference sequence). CDR3 DNA: TGTGCCAGCAGTCAATTTCTCGGGGGAAAACTGTTTTTT. This codes for CASSQFLGGKLFF.

This clonotype was detected many times. This chain links TRBV11-2 with TRBJ1-3; D gene unclear. The germline gives CDR1 SGHAT, CDR2 FQNNGV. This CDR3 spans 14 amino acids. V was clipped by 1 base and J by 2 bases, with 6 bases between them. CDR3 nucleotides: TGTGCCAGCAGCTTAGGGGCAGCTGGAAACACCATATATTTT. Protein sequence: CASSLGAAGNTIYF.

In this sample, this clonotype turned up many times. The V and J genes are TRBV7-2 and TRBJ2-2, with 13 positions matching TRBD2. CDR3 length: 17 amino acids. After removal of 7 bases from V and 3 bases from J, the junction contained 8 bases not matched to a gene. The germline V gene has CDR1 SGHTA and CDR2 FQGNSA. The CDR3 region has the DNA TGTGCCAGCACCTCTCGGACTAGCGGGAGATACACCGGGGAGCTGTTTTTT. Residues: CASTSRTSGRYTGELFF.

Details on this clonotype: A much bigger clone sits one base away, suggesting this may be a read error. The chain combines TRBV3-1 with TRBJ2-7, with TRBD2 identical over 9 bases. CDR1 is LGHDT and CDR2 is YNNKEL in the germline V gene (reference sequence). The CDR3 spans 16 residues. Losses at the gene ends were 0 bases for V and 7 bases for J; bases not matched to a gene: 10. In nucleotides, the CDR3 is TGTGCCAGCAGCCAAGATGCGAGTAGCGGGAGTTATGAGCAGTACTTC. Residues: CASSQDASSGSYEQYF.

This clonotype was counted at least ten times. The genes are TRBV5-1 and TRBJ2-1; a weak D match, TRBD2 (5 bases). This CDR3 has 12 residues. Germline V gene sequence: CDR1 SGHRS, CDR2 YFSETQ. With 4 bases removed from V and 7 bases from J, the gap between germline ends came to 9 bases. DNA for the CDR3: TGCGCCAGCAGCATCGTAGCGAATGAGCAGTTCTTC. It translates to CASSIVANEQFF.

The chain employs TRBV9 and TRBJ2-2, with D unclear. The CDR3 runs to 16 residues. V lost 0 bases and J lost 5, with 14 bases in between. Germline assignment: CDR1 SGDLS and CDR2 YYNGEE. The CDR3 nucleotides read TGTGCCAGCAGCGTAGTAGTTAGTCCGAGTACCGGGGAGCTGTTTTTT. Translation gives CASSVVVSPSTGELFF.

This clonotype came up many times. V and J are TRBV5-1 and TRBJ1-5, with 8 bases identical to TRBD1. Germline CDR1 SGHRS, CDR2 YFSETQ. With 2 bases clipped from V and 5 bases from J, the junction kept 3 bases outside the gene matches. The length of the CDR3 is 14 residues. The CDR3 sequence is CASSLQGGDQPQHF. Written as DNA, the CDR3 is TGCGCCAGCAGCTTACAGGGGGGAGATCAGCCCCAGCATTTT.

This clonotype was seen many times. The chain has TRBV29-1 and TRBJ2-7; TRBD2 matches 14 bases. After removal of 4 bases from V and 1 base from J, the junction contained 6 bases not matched to a gene. There are 16 residues in the CDR3. Germline V gene lookup returns CDR1 SQVTM and CDR2 ANQGSEA. The CDR3 nucleotides are TGCAGCGTTGCAGGACTAGCGGGAGGACTATCCTACGAGCAGTACTTC. Translated: CSVAGLAGGLSYEQYF.

This clonotype was observed a handful of times. The chain combines TRBV27 with TRBJ2-5, with unresolved D. Germline CDR1 reads MNHEY; CDR2 reads SMNVEV (reference sequence). The CDR3 spans 13 residues. Deletions cut 6 bases from V and 3 bases from J, with 11 bases between. CDR3 coding DNA: TGTGCCAGCAGGAGGAAGCAGGAAGAGACCCAGTACTTC. Its protein is CASRRKQEETQYF.

The table lists this clonotype with many counts. The chain links TRBV7-8 to TRBJ2-3, with 13 positions matching TRBD2. The CDR3 is made up of 17 amino acids. Germline V gene data show CDR1 as SGHVS and CDR2 as FQNEAQ. The junction had 12 bases not matched to a gene; V was cut back by 8 bases and J by 4 bases. The CDR3 DNA follows: TGTGCCAGCGCCCCGGGACTAGCGGGACCCAGGGCAGATACGCAGTATTTT. This sequence encodes CASAPGLAGPRADTQYF.

This clonotype was seen more than once but under ten times. The chain combines TRBV4-2 with TRBJ2-2, with D unclear. Trimming took off 4 bases at V and 5 bases at J, with 14 bases between the two ends. CDR3 size: 15 residues. Germline values: CDR1 LGHNA, CDR2 YNFKEQ. CDR3 protein: CASSRNHFSTGELFF. In DNA, the CDR3 is TGTGCCAGCAGCCGGAATCACTTCAGTACCGGGGAGCTGTTTTTT.

This clonotype was counted between two and nine times. The chain employs TRBV6-1 and TRBJ1-3; D might be TRBD1 (5 bases). The CDR3 contains 17 residues. Germline V lookup: CDR1 MNHNS, CDR2 SASEGT. The ends were cut back, 5 bases at V and 4 bases at J, with 21 bases in the middle. CDR3 in DNA: TGTGCCAGCAGTTACGGTGGATCAGGGACGAAAGGAAACACCATATATTTT. Protein sequence: CASSYGGSGTKGNTIYF.

The chain recombines TRBV20-1 with TRBJ1-1; 9 bases line up with TRBD1. Trimming removed 5 bases from V and 5 bases from J; junction bases left unmatched: 6. There are 13 residues in the CDR3. Germline CDR1 reads DFQATT; CDR2 reads SNEGSKA (reference sequence). The CDR3: CSAGGQGQTEAFF. The CDR3 DNA sequence: TGCAGTGCTGGGGGACAGGGACAAACTGAAGCTTTCTTT.

About this clonotype: This sequence may be a read error, since a much larger clone differs from it by one base. The rearrangement uses TRBV11-2 and TRBJ2-7; no definite D call. The V end lost 2 bases, the J end lost 2 bases, and 13 bases lay between the germline ends. The germline V gene has CDR1 SGHAT and CDR2 FQNNGV. The CDR3 loop spans 15 amino acids. The CDR3 loop reads CASSLSPGLTYEQYF. CDR3 DNA sequence: TGTGCCAGCAGCTTAAGTCCAGGTCTGACCTACGAGCAGTACTTC.

This clonotype showed up just a few times. The V and J genes are TRBV6-1 and TRBJ2-2; no definite D call. The CDR3 sequence is 14 residues long. The V gene lost 6 bases and the J gene lost 5 bases, with 13 bases spanning the gap. Germline V CDR1 and CDR2: MNHNS, SASEGT. The CDR3 spells CASRANRDTGELFF. The DNA for the CDR3 is TGTGCCAGCAGGGCGAATAGGGATACCGGGGAGCTGTTTTTT.